This TCR beta chain was recorded in a study of naive and memory T cell subsets. Study results and limitations: Possibly reflecting memory cells re-expressing CD45RA, a few larger clonotypes occurred in naive repertoires, especially CD8. In naive cells, over 95% of TCR sequences were seen only once. Findings for naive and memory subsets could not be checked against ground truth.

Trimming removed 3 bases from V and 8 bases from J, with 14 bases in between. Looked up from germline, CDR1 is SGHNT and CDR2 is YYREEE (reference sequence). The CDR3 runs to 13 residues. The sample holds a few counts of this clonotype. Its antigen is currently unknown. Two oligonucleotides, mixed equimolar, formed the beta constant-region primer covering TRBC1 and TRBC2. Nested alpha and beta constant-region primers with the SP2 primer drove four PCR rounds on ligated cDNA. One entry per CDR3 protein results from TCRdb running MiXCR on the UMI-ligation and nested PCR reads. The repertoire holds approximately 150,000 distinct CDR3 sequences, with about 20% as singletons.

The V call is TRBV5-4, the J call TRBJ1-1; D remains unclear. This TCR was recovered from a human donor in good health. Sequencing used naive CD4+ T cells from blood. CDR3 sequence: CASSSLPRQEAFF. The CDR3 coding sequence is TGTGCCAGCAGCTCCCTACCCCGACAAGAAGCTTTCTTT.